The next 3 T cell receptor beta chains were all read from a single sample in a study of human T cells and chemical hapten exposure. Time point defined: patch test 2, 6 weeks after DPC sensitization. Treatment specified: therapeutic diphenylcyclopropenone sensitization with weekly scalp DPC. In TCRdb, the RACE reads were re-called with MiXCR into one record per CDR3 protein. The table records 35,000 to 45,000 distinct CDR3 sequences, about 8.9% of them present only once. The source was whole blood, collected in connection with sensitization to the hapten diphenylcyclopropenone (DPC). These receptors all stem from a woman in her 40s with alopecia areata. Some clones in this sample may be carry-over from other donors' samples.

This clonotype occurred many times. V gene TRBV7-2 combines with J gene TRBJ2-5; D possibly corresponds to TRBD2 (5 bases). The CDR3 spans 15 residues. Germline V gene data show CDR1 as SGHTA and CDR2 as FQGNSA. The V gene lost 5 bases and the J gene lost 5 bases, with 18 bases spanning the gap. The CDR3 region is CASSVSGEAGETQYF. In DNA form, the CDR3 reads TGTGCCAGCAGCGTCTCAGGAGAGGCGGGCGAGACCCAGTACTTC.

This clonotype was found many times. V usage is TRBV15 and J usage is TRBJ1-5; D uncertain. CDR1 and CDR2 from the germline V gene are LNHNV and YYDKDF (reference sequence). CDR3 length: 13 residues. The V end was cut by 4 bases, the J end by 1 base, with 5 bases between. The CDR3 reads CATSMGSNQPQHF. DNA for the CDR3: TGTGCCACCAGCATGGGCAGCAATCAGCCCCAGCATTTT.

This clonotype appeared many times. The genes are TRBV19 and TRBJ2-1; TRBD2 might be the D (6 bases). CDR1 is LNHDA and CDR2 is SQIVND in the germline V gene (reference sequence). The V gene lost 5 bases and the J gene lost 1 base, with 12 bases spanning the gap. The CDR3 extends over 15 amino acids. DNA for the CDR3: TGTGCCAGTAGTTTGGGGGACTCTTCCTACAATGAGCAGTTCTTC. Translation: CASSLGDSSYNEQFF.